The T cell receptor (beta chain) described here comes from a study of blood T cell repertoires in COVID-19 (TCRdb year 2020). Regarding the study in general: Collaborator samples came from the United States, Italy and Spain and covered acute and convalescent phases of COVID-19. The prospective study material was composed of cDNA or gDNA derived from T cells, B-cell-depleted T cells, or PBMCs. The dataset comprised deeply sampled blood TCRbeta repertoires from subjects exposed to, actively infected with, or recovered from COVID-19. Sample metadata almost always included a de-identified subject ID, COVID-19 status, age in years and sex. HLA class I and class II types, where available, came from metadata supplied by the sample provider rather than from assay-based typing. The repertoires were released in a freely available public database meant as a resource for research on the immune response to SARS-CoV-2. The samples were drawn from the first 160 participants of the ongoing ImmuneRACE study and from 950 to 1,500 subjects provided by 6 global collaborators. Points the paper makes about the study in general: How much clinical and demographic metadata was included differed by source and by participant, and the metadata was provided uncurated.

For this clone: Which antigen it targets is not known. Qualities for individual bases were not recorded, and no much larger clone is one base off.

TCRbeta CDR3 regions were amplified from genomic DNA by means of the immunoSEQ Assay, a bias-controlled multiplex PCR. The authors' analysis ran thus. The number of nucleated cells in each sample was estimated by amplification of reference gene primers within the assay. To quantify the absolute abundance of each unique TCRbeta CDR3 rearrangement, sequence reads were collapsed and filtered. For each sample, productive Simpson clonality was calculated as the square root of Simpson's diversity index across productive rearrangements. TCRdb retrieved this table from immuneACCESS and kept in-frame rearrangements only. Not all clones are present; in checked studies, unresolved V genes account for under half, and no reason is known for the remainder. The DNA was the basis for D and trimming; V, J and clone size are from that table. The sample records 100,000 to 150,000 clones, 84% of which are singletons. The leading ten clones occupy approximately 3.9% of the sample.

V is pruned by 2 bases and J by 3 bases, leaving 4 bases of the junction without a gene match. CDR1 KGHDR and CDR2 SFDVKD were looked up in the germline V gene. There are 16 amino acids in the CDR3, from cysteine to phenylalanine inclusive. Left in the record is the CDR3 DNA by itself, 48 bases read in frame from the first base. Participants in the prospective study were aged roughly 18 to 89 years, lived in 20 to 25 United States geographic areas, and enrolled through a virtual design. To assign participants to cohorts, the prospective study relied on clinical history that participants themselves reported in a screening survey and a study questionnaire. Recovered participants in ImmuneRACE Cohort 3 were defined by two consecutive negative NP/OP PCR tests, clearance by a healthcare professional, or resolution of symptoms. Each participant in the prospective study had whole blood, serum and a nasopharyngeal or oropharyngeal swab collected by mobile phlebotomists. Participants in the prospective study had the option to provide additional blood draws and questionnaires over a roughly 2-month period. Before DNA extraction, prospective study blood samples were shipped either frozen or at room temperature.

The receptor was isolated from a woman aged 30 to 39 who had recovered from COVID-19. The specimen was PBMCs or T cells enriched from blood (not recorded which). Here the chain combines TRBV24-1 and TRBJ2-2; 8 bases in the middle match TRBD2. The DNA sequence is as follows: TGTGCCACCAGTGATTACGGGAGGGCGGACACCGGGGAGCTGTTTTTT. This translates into CATSDYGRADTGELFF.